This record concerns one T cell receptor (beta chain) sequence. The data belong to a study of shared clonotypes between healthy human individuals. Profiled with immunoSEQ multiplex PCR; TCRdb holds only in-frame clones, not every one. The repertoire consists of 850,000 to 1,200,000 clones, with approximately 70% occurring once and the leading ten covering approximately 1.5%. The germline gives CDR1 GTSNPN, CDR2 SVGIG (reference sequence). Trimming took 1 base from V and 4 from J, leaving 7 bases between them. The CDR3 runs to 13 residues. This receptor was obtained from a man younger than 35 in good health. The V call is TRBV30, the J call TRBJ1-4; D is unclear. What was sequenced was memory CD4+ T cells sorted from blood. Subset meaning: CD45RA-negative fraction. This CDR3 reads CAWSGVLNEKLFF. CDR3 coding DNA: TGTGCCTGGAGTGGGGTCCTTAATGAAAAACTGTTTTTT.